These T cell receptor beta chains were read from a single sample in a study of CD8 T cells in ankylosing spondylitis. MiXCR, applied by TCRdb to the 5' RACE reads, yields one record per CDR3 protein. This table has a few hundred thousand distinct CDR3 sequences, under 20% appearing once. Source material: blood, either unsorted or a sorted T cell fraction (not recorded which). The receptors were sampled from a male donor with ankylosing spondylitis or in good health (not recorded which). The CDR3 runs from the conserved cysteine through the conserved F or W. Each record gives: V gene, clone size, D gene, CDR3 length, J gene, CDR3 protein, CDR3 DNA. D genes are given only for firm matches. Clone size is given for some rows only: seen once, a few or many times, or a class if the clone is expanded.

TRBV27	NA	TRBD2	14	TRBJ2-7	CASSLGQGGREQYF	TGTGCCAGCAGTTTGGGGCAGGGAGGGCGCGAGCAGTACTTC
TRBV19	few	TRBD2	15	TRBJ2-5	CASSTSGRAAETQYF	TGTGCCAGTAGTACTAGCGGGAGGGCCGCAGAGACCCAGTACTTC
TRBV12-3/TRBV12-4	NA	NA	15	TRBJ1-1	CASSTALRSYTEAFF	TGTGCCAGCAGTACGGCCCTGCGCAGCTACACTGAAGCTTTCTTT
TRBV4-1	few	TRBD1	13	TRBJ1-2	CASSQVAGGGYTF	TGCGCCAGCAGCCAAGTGGCAGGGGGTGGCTACACCTTC
TRBV5-1	few	TRBD2	19	TRBJ2-3	CASRPGLAYILGITDTQYF	TGCGCCAGCAGGCCGGGACTAGCATACATCCTGGGGATCACAGATACGCAGTATTTT
TRBV28	NA	TRBD1	14	TRBJ2-3	CASSPRTGTDTQYF	TGTGCCAGCAGCCCTCGGACAGGGACAGATACGCAGTATTTT
TRBV14	many	NA	14	TRBJ1-1	CASSLGAPGPEAFF	TGTGCCAGCAGCTTAGGGGCCCCCGGCCCTGAAGCTTTCTTT
TRBV29-1	few	NA	12	TRBJ2-7	CSVEEVGDEQYF	TGCAGCGTTGAAGAGGTGGGAGACGAGCAGTACTTC
TRBV27	few	TRBD2	16	TRBJ2-2	CASTLTSVANTGELFF	TGTGCCAGCACCTTGACTAGCGTGGCGAACACCGGGGAGCTGTTTTTT
TRBV6-4	NA	NA	13	TRBJ1-2	CASSEVQGIGYTF	TGTGCCAGCAGTGAAGTCCAGGGGATCGGCTACACCTTC
TRBV6-5	few	NA	15	TRBJ2-5	CASSYALAGEETQYF	TGTGCCAGCAGTTACGCCTTGGCAGGGGAAGAGACCCAGTACTTC
TRBV5-5	NA	NA	14	TRBJ2-7	CASSFSGTLYEQYF	TGTGCCAGCAGCTTCTCCGGGACCCTTTACGAGCAGTACTTC
TRBV13	few	TRBD1	15	TRBJ1-1	CASSGNRGWDTEAFF	TGTGCCAGCAGCGGGAACAGGGGTTGGGACACTGAAGCTTTCTTT
TRBV7-9	NA	NA	14	TRBJ1-1	CASSLATANTEAFF	TGTGCCAGCAGCTTAGCGACCGCGAACACTGAAGCTTTCTTT
TRBV29-1	few	TRBD2	13	TRBJ2-1	CSAGTSEYNEQFF	TGCAGCGCCGGGACTAGCGAATACAATGAGCAGTTCTTC